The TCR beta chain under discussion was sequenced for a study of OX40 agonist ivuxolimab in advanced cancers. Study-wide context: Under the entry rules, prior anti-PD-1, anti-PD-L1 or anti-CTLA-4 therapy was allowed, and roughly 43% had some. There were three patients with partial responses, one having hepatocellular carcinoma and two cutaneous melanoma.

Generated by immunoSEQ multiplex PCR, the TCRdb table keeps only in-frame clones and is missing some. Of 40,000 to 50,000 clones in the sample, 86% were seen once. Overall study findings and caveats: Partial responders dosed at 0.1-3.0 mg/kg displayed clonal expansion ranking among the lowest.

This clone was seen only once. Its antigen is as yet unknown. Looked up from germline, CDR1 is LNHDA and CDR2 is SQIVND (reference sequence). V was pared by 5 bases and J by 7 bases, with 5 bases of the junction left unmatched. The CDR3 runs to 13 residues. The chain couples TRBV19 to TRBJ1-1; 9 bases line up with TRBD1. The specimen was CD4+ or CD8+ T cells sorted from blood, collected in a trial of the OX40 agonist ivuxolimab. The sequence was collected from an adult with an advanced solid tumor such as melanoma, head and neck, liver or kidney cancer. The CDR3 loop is CASSYRGRIEAFF. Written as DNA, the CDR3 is TGTGCCAGTAGTTACAGGGGGCGGATTGAAGCTTTCTTT.